The T cell receptor (beta chain) under discussion was sequenced for a study of shared clonotypes between healthy human individuals. Study as a whole: Per-donor plates numbered three CD4 naive, three CD4 memory, two CD8 naive and one CD8 memory. Overall study findings and caveats: As a rule, naive subsets had a larger estimated richness than memory subsets.

Naive CD8 cells lacked CD45RO, underwent positive selection for CCR7 and left out terminally differentiated effector memory CD45RA+ cells. Using immunoSEQ multiplex PCR, the repertoire was profiled, and TCRdb retains in-frame clones only, with some absent. The table has a few million clones, 93% seen once. Regarding this clone: What it recognizes is unknown. This same CDR3 is encoded by further DNA sequences in the sample.

This CDR3 comprises 13 residues. V was shortened by 0 bases and J by 7 bases, with 10 bases between the two germline ends. Germline loops: CDR1 SGHRS, CDR2 YFSETQ. The clonotype comes from a young man in good health. Some clones in this sample may be carry-over from other donors' samples. V and J are TRBV5-1 and TRBJ1-1, with D possibly matching TRBD1 (5 bases). The specimen was naive CD8+ T cells from PBMCs. Here the CDR3 reads CASSLGQGIEAFF. CDR3 in DNA: TGCGCCAGCAGCTTGGGTCAGGGAATTGAAGCTTTCTTT. Filled out from reference TRBV5-1 and TRBJ1-1, the complete variable domain reads KAGVTQTPRYLIKTRGQQVTLSCSPISGHRSVSWYQQTPGQGLQFLFEYFSETQRNKGNFPGRFSGRQFSNSRSEMNVSTLELGDSALYLCASSLGQGIEAFFGQGTRLTVV.